The 29 T cell receptor beta chains presented below share a single source sample, sequenced in a study of T cell responses to AZD1222 COVID-19 vaccine. Profiled with immunoSEQ multiplex PCR; TCRdb holds only in-frame clones, not every one. The table has approximately 130,000 clones, around 90% seen once. The source material was peripheral blood, sampled 28 days after the second dose of the MenACWY control vaccine. Receptors were obtained from an adult who received the MenACWY meningococcal vaccine as a control.

The V and J genes are TRBV6-6 and TRBJ2-3, with D possibly matching TRBD2 (6 bases). Trimming cost V 6 bases and J 2 bases, with 12 bases left between them. Germline CDR1 reads MNHNY; CDR2 reads SVGAGI (reference sequence). The CDR3 sequence is 14 residues long. CDR3 nucleotides: TGTGCCAGCAGAACGACTAGATCCACAGATACGCAGTATTTT. It codes for CASRTTRSTDTQYF.

This clone is a singleton in its sample. The CDR3 nucleotides are TGTGCCAGCAGTATCCTACAGGGGAACTATAATTCACCCCTCCACTTT. Amino acid sequence: CASSILQGNYNSPLHF. The V gene is TRBV27, the J gene TRBJ1-6; TRBD1 matches 7 bases. Germline trimming cut 5 bases from V and 3 bases from J; bases unmatched to any gene: 7. The CDR3 has 16 amino acids. Germline CDR1 is MNHEY and CDR2 is SMNVEV (reference sequence).

The chain joins TRBV28 to TRBJ1-4; possibly TRBD1 for D (6 bases). Per the germline V gene, CDR1 is MDHEN and CDR2 is SYDVKM. The CDR3 consists of 15 residues. Trimming took off 0 bases at V and 4 bases at J, with 9 bases between the two ends. The CDR3: CASSLWGQSNEKLFF. For the CDR3, the DNA is TGTGCCAGCAGTTTATGGGGACAAAGTAATGAAAAACTGTTTTTT. Full variable domain (remainder filled in from reference TRBV28 and TRBJ1-4): DVKVTQSSRYLVKRTGEKVFLECVQDMDHENMFWYRQDPGLGLRLIYFSYDVKMKEKGDIPEGYSVSREKKERFSLILESASTNQTSMYLCASSLWGQSNEKLFFGSGTQLSVL.

Written as DNA, the CDR3 is TGCGCCAGCAGCTTGGAAGGGATGGGCAATCAGCCCCAGCATTTT. Protein sequence: CASSLEGMGNQPQHF. The rearrangement links TRBV5-1 to TRBJ1-5; D remains ambiguous. The CDR3 extends over 15 amino acids. Trimming pared 0 bases from V and 2 bases from J, leaving 9 bases between. Germline CDR1 SGHRS, CDR2 YFSETQ.

V is TRBV19 and J is TRBJ2-5, with TRBD2 matching over 9 bases. Germline assignment: CDR1 LNHDA and CDR2 SQIVND (reference sequence). With V trimmed by 5 bases and J by 6 bases, 10 bases remained unmatched. This CDR3 is built from 15 residues. The CDR3 protein is CASSANSGSKKTQYF. In DNA form, the CDR3 reads TGTGCCAGTAGTGCGAATAGCGGGAGTAAAAAGACCCAGTACTTC.

This clone was recorded once. V gene TRBV5-1 combines with J gene TRBJ2-1; 12 bases align to TRBD1. This CDR3 region has 15 residues. Germline assignment: CDR1 SGHRS and CDR2 YFSETQ. V lost 2 bases to trimming and J lost 15 bases; unmatched junction nucleotides: 12. The CDR3: CASSLTGTGGLGLFF. The DNA for the CDR3 is TGCGCCAGCAGCTTAACGGGGACAGGGGGCCTCGGGTTGTTCTTC.

This sequence joins TRBV9 and TRBJ1-2; TRBD1 might be the D (5 bases). CDR1 is SGDLS and CDR2 is YYNGEE in the germline V gene. Trimming took off 9 bases at V and 8 bases at J, with 23 bases between the two ends. The CDR3 loop spans 14 amino acids. The CDR3 region is CAIKGQGQGWGYTF. The DNA of the CDR3 is TGTGCCATCAAGGGGCAGGGCCAAGGGTGGGGCTACACCTTC.

CDR3 sequence (DNA): TGTGCCAGCAGTCCGATTTGGACAGGGACGACAGATACGCAGTATTTT. It specifies CASSPIWTGTTDTQYF. The gene calls are TRBV28 and TRBJ2-3; 8 positions match TRBD1. Germline V gene lookup returns CDR1 MDHEN and CDR2 SYDVKM. The J segment lost 3 bases and the V segment lost 5 bases, leaving 10 bases of the junction unmatched. The CDR3 length is 16 residues.

The chain links TRBV3-1 (or the pseudogene TRBV3-2) to TRBJ2-3; 7 nucleotides agree with TRBD2. The CDR3 is made up of 16 amino acids. Per germline, CDR1 LGHDT and CDR2 YNNKEL (reference sequence). V trimming: 1 base; J trimming: 0 bases; junction bases outside the gene matches: 4. The CDR3 DNA reads as TGTGCCAGCAGCCAAGTGACTAGCCCTAGCACAGATACGCAGTATTTT. Translating gives CASSQVTSPSTDTQYF.

The chain carries TRBV3-1 (or the pseudogene TRBV3-2) and TRBJ1-6; tentative D call: TRBD1 (6 bases). Germline V gives CDR1 LGHDT, CDR2 YNNKEL (reference sequence). Trimming took 4 bases from V and 10 from J, leaving 23 bases between them. This CDR3 has 17 amino acids. This CDR3 reads CASSPLLQQGGRSPLHF. CDR3 DNA: TGTGCCAGCAGCCCCCTCCTACAACAGGGAGGTAGGTCACCCCTCCACTTT.

The chain couples TRBV5-4 to TRBJ1-1; 7 nucleotides line up with TRBD1. V lost 1 base and J lost 4; bases outside the gene matches: 4. Per the germline V gene, CDR1 is SGHNT and CDR2 is YYREEE (reference sequence). This CDR3 contains 14 residues. CDR3 DNA sequence: TGTGCCAGCAGCTTGAAGGGGGCGAGCACTGAAGCTTTCTTT. It translates to CASSLKGASTEAFF.

The rearrangement links TRBV6-2 or TRBV6-3 to TRBJ2-1, with D possibly matching TRBD2 (7 bases). V lost 4 bases to trimming and J lost 2 bases, with 12 bases between them. The germline V gene has CDR1 MNHEY and CDR2 SVGEGT. The length of the CDR3 is 15 residues. Written as DNA, the CDR3 is TGTGCCAGCAGTTTCGGGGGGCGAGCCTACAATGAGCAGTTCTTC. This codes for CASSFGGRAYNEQFF.

The CDR3 DNA reads TGTGCCAGCAGCCAAGTACAGGGGAAGGGGCGCACTGAAGCTTTCTTT. This gives the protein CASSQVQGKGRTEAFF. This chain links TRBV3-1 (or the pseudogene TRBV3-2) with TRBJ1-1; 7 positions match TRBD1. The V segment lost 1 base and the J segment 4 bases; nucleotides outside the gene matches: 9. Germline loops: CDR1 LGHDT, CDR2 YNNKEL (reference sequence). The CDR3 extends over 16 amino acids.

The chain employs TRBV4-2 and TRBJ1-1; TRBD1 matches 7 bases. CDR3 size: 16 residues. Germline-derived CDR1 and CDR2 are LGHNA and YNFKEQ. Trimming at V came to 1 base and at J to 7 bases, leaving 12 bases not matched to a gene. The CDR3, as DNA: TGTGCCAGCAGCCAAGGCCCCAGGGACAGCACCCTTGAAGCTTTCTTT. It encodes CASSQGPRDSTLEAFF.

With respect to this clone: Other DNA sequences within the sample encode an identical CDR3. This chain links TRBV27 with TRBJ1-5; the D gene is possibly TRBD1 (5 bases). CDR3 length: 14 residues. Trimming pared 6 bases from V and 1 base from J, leaving 10 bases between. CDR1 and CDR2 from the germline V gene are MNHEY and SMNVEV (reference sequence). The CDR3 sequence is CASSLGGSNQPQHF. DNA of the CDR3: TGTGCCAGCAGCCTGGGGGGGAGCAATCAGCCCCAGCATTTT.

This chain joins TRBV5-4 and TRBJ1-2, with TRBD1 as a possible D gene (5 bases). Trimming removed 1 base from V and 2 bases from J, with 12 bases in between. Germline V gene sequence: CDR1 SGHNT, CDR2 YYREEE (reference sequence). This CDR3 has 15 amino acids. This CDR3 is CASSLRARANYGYTF. The DNA for the CDR3 is TGTGCCAGCAGCTTGAGGGCCAGGGCAAACTATGGCTACACCTTC.

V gene TRBV4-1 combines with J gene TRBJ1-3; D unclear. CDR3 size: 16 residues. Trimming cost V 2 bases and J 0 bases, with 11 bases left between them. CDR1 MGHRA and CDR2 YSYEKL come from the germline V gene. CDR3 sequence (DNA): TGCGCCAGCAGCCAACCCACGGCCCTCTCTGGAAACACCATATATTTT. It translates to CASSQPTALSGNTIYF.

This chain joins TRBV6-5 and TRBJ2-1, with a weak D call TRBD1 (5 bases). The V gene lost 1 base and the J gene lost 15 bases, with 19 bases spanning the gap. There are 14 residues in the CDR3. CDR1 is MNHEY and CDR2 is SVGAGI in the germline V gene. CDR3 in DNA: TGTGCCAGCAGTTACTTCACGGAGTTGGGTGGGGCGTTCTTC. As protein: CASSYFTELGGAFF.

This clone appeared once. The V call is TRBV6-5, the J call TRBJ1-2, with TRBD1 as a possible D gene (6 bases). The CDR3 sequence is 14 residues long. The germline CDR1 and CDR2 sequences are MNHEY and SVGAGI. Trimming pared 0 bases from V and 4 bases from J, leaving 9 bases between. CDR3: CASSYSGGSYGYTF. In DNA form, the CDR3 reads TGTGCCAGCAGTTACTCCGGGGGCTCCTATGGCTACACCTTC.

The genes are TRBV7-7 and TRBJ2-1, with 10 bases aligning to TRBD2. Trimming removed 5 bases from V and 4 bases from J; junction bases left unmatched: 23. This CDR3 contains 21 residues. Germline loops: CDR1 SSHAT, CDR2 FNYEAQ (reference sequence). CDR3 sequence (DNA): TGTGCCAGCAGCCTACCCCCCTGGGGGGGTGCTGTGACTAGCGGGTACAATGAGCAGTTCTTC. Its protein product is CASSLPPWGGAVTSGYNEQFF. The full variable domain, rest sourced from reference TRBV7-7 and TRBJ2-1, is GAGVSQSPRYKVTKRGQDVTLRCDPISSHATLYWYQQALGQGPEFLTYFNYEAQPDKSGLPSDRFSAERPEGSISTLTIQRTEQRDSAMYRCASSLPPWGGAVTSGYNEQFFGPGTRLTVL.

The chain joins TRBV12-3 or TRBV12-4 to TRBJ2-7; a possible D gene is TRBD1 (5 bases). The CDR3 length is 12 residues. Trimming took 1 base from V and 4 from J, leaving 5 bases between them. The CDR3 loop is CASSLEGYEQYF. As DNA, the CDR3 is TGTGCCAGCAGTTTAGAGGGGTACGAGCAGTACTTC.

The rearrangement uses TRBV6-5 and TRBJ2-1; D is possibly TRBD2 (5 bases). Germline values: CDR1 MNHEY, CDR2 SVGAGI. This CDR3 has 15 amino acids. V lost 2 bases to trimming and J lost 4 bases, with 12 bases between them. CDR3 DNA: TGTGCCAGCAGTTACCGCGAGCGGAATTACAATGAGCAGTTCTTC. Translating gives CASSYRERNYNEQFF.

This chain connects TRBV29-1 to TRBJ1-3, with no clear D. Looked up from germline, CDR1 is SQVTM and CDR2 is ANQGSEA. The CDR3 extends over 13 amino acids. V lost 2 bases, J lost 0 bases, and 5 bases lay in between. In DNA form, the CDR3 reads TGCAGCGTTGAACGGGACTCTGGAAACACCATATATTTT. Translating gives CSVERDSGNTIYF.

This clone was picked up one time. The V call is TRBV6-2 or TRBV6-3, the J call TRBJ2-7; the match to TRBD1 covers 7 bases. The CDR3 has 14 residues. V trimming: 6 bases; J trimming: 0 bases; junction bases outside the gene matches: 5. Germline V gene data show CDR1 as MNHEY and CDR2 as SVGEGT. CDR3 sequence: CASSPTGSSYEQYF. Written as DNA, the CDR3 is TGTGCCAGCAGCCCGACAGGGAGCTCCTACGAGCAGTACTTC.

The chain couples TRBV27 to TRBJ1-1, with D uncertain. The germline V and J ends were trimmed by 6 bases and 0 bases, with 8 bases remaining between them. This CDR3 has 13 residues. CDR1 is MNHEY, CDR2 SMNVEV, per germline (reference sequence). The DNA of the CDR3 is TGTGCCAGCAGGGTGTGGATGAACACTGAAGCTTTCTTT. Translating gives CASRVWMNTEAFF.

The V and J genes are TRBV5-1 and TRBJ2-2; 9 nucleotides align to TRBD1. The CDR3 covers 15 residues. The ends lost 4 bases at V and 5 bases at J; junction bases unmatched: 6. From germline, CDR1 is SGHRS and CDR2 YFSETQ. CDR3 nucleotides: TGCGCCAGCAGCCCGGGACAGGGCAGGACCGGGGAGCTGTTTTTT. Its protein is CASSPGQGRTGELFF.

This chain links TRBV7-2 with TRBJ1-5, with D perhaps TRBD1 (5 bases). Germline lookup yields CDR1 SGHTA and CDR2 FQGNSA. The CDR3 loop spans 15 amino acids. V was shortened by 5 bases and J by 10 bases, with 21 bases between the two germline ends. This CDR3 is CASSDYRNSNRPQHF. The CDR3 coding sequence is TGTGCCAGCAGCGACTACAGGAATAGTAACCGACCCCAGCATTTT.

V is TRBV28 and J is TRBJ1-4, with 9 bases matching TRBD1. The CDR3 loop spans 15 amino acids. V gave up 2 bases and J gave up 6 bases; unmatched junction bases: 4. Germline V CDR1 and CDR2: MDHEN, SYDVKM. The CDR3 sequence is CASSLMGQGYEKLFF. The DNA of the CDR3 is TGTGCCAGCAGTTTAATGGGACAGGGCTATGAAAAACTGTTTTTT.

The V and J genes are TRBV5-1 and TRBJ2-3; the D is unclear. The V gene's germline CDR1 is SGHRS and CDR2 YFSETQ. V gave up 3 bases and J gave up 4 bases, with 9 bases separating them. CDR3 length: 13 residues. The CDR3 here is CASSSARADTQYF. The DNA of the CDR3 is TGCGCCAGCAGCTCGGCAAGGGCAGATACGCAGTATTTT.